This T cell receptor (beta chain) was profiled in a study of naive and memory T cell subsets. Ligated cDNA underwent four rounds of PCR with nested alpha and beta constant region primers and SP2. Alpha and beta constant region primers primed reverse transcription for blood and skin samples. TCRdb used MiXCR to reprocess the UMI-ligation and nested PCR reads, holding one entry per CDR3 protein. This sample has 25,000 to 35,000 distinct CDR3 sequences; less than 8.5% occur once, and the top ten carry 2.5% to 3.5%. Whole-study findings and limits: Tuberculin site TCR excess was interpreted as type IV hypersensitivity infiltration. The RNA method is potentially sensitive to activation and differentiation changes.

To note about this clonotype: Antigen specificity is unknown.

Trimming pared 2 bases from V and 5 bases from J, leaving 6 bases between. Per the germline V gene, CDR1 is MNHNY and CDR2 is SVGAGI (reference sequence). This CDR3 has 12 amino acids. The treatment: skin biopsy from PPD injection site in Mantoux-positive individual. TCR cDNA received a 3' ligated oligonucleotide that carried a UMI. Biopsied sites were PPD injections in people with a positive Mantoux test. V is TRBV6-6 and J is TRBJ2-5; D not resolved. This TCR was sampled from an adult in good health. Specimen: skin, collected from a tuberculin skin test site. The CDR3 nucleotides read TGTGCCAGCAGTTACCCGAGTGAGACCCAGTACTTC. Translation gives CASSYPSETQYF.